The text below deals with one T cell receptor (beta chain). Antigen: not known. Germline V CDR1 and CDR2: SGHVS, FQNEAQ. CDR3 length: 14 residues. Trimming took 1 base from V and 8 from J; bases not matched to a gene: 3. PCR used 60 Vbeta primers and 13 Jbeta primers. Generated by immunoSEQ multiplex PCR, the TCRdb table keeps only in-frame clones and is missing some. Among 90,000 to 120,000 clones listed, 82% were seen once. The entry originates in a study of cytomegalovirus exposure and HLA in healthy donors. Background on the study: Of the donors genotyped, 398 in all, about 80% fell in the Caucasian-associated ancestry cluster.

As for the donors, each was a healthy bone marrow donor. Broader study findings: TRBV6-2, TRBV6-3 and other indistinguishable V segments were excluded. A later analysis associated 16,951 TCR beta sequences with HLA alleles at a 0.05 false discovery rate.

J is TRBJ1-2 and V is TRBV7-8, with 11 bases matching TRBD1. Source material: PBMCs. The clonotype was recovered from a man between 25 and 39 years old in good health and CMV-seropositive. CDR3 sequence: CASSLGRTGGGYTF. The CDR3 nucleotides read TGTGCCAGCAGCTTAGGCCGGACAGGGGGCGGCTACACCTTC.